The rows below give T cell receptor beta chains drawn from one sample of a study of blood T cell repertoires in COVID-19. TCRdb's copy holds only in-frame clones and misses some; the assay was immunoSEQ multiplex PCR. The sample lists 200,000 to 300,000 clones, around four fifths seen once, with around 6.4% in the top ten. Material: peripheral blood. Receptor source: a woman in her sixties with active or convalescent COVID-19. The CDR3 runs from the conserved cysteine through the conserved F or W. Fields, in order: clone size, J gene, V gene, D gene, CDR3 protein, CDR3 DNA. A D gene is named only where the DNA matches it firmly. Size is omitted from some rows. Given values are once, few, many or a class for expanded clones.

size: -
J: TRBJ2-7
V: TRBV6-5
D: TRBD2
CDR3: CASSPPASGVRGQYF
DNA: TGTGCCAGCAGTCCCCCGGCTAGCGGAGTCCGAGGGCAGTACTTC

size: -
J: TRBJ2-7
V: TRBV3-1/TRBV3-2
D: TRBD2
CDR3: CASSPHWTSGSSFHEQYF
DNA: TGTGCCAGCAGCCCGCACTGGACTAGCGGGAGTTCGTTCCACGAGCAGTACTTC

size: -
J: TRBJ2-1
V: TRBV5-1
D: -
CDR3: CASSSAEAYNEQFF
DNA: TGCGCCAGCAGCTCAGCGGAGGCCTACAATGAGCAGTTCTTC

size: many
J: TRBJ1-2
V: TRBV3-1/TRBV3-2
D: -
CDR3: CASSQDGSTPRLSYGYTF
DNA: TGTGCCAGCAGCCAAGATGGGTCAACTCCGAGACTCTCCTATGGCTACACCTTC

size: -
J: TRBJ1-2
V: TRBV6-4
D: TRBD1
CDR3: CASSSGTGIDYGYTF
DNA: TGTGCCAGCAGCTCCGGGACAGGGATTGACTATGGCTACACCTTC

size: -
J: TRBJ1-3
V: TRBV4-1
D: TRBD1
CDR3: CASSQRTGDLNTIYF
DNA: TGCGCCAGCAGCCAGAGGACAGGGGACTTAAACACCATATATTTT

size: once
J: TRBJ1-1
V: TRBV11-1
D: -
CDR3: CASSQPGSYVNTEAFF
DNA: TGTGCCAGCAGCCAACCGGGTAGTTACGTGAACACTGAAGCTTTCTTT

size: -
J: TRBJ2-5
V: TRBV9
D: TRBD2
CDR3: CASSVLGRVETQYF
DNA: TGTGCCAGCAGCGTATTGGGGAGGGTAGAGACCCAGTACTTC

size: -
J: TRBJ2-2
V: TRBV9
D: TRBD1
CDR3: CASSWTGHPSNTGELFF
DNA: TGTGCCAGCAGCTGGACAGGGCACCCATCGAACACCGGGGAGCTGTTTTTT

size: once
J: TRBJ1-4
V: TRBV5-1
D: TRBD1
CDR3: CASSSEGAIDEKLFF
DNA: TGCGCCAGCAGCAGTGAGGGGGCGATCGATGAAAAACTGTTTTTT

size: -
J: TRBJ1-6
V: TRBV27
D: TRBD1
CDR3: CASSWTGAVNSPLHF
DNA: TGTGCCAGCAGTTGGACAGGGGCCGTGAATTCACCCCTCCACTTT

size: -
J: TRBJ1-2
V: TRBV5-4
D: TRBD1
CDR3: CASSLSGQVTGYTF
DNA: TGTGCCAGCAGCCTATCGGGACAGGTCACCGGCTACACCTTC

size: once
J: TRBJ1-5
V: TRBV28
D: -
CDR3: CASSPDGQGSNQPQHF
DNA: TGTGCCAGCAGCCCCGATGGGCAGGGTAGCAATCAGCCCCAGCATTTT

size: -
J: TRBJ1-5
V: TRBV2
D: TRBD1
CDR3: CASTTATGGNQPQHF
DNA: TGTGCCAGCACTACAGCGACAGGGGGCAATCAGCCCCAGCATTTT

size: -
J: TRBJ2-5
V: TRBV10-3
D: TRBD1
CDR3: CAISESGTGAETQYF
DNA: TGTGCCATCAGTGAGTCGGGGACAGGGGCAGAGACCCAGTACTTC

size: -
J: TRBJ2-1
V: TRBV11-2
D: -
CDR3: CASSLASYEQFF
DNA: TGTGCCAGCAGCTTAGCTTCGTATGAGCAGTTCTTC

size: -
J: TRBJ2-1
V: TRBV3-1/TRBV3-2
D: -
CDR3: CASSQDQGLRGSRYNEQFF
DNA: TGTGCCAGCAGCCAAGATCAAGGCTTACGGGGGTCCAGATACAATGAGCAGTTCTTC

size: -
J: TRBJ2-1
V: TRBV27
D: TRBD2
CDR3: CASTPGGYNEQFF
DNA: TGTGCCAGCACGCCGGGAGGCTACAATGAGCAGTTCTTC

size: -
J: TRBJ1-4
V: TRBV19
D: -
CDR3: CASSIQGSNEKLFF
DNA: TGTGCCAGTAGTATTCAGGGGAGTAATGAAAAACTGTTTTTT

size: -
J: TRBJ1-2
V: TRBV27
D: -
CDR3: CASSLIGGANYGYTF
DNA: TGTGCCAGCAGTTTAATCGGGGGTGCGAACTATGGCTACACCTTC

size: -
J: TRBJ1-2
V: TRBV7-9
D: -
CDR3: CASSLSAGSTNYGYTF
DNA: TGTGCCAGCAGCTTATCGGCGGGCAGCACTAACTATGGCTACACCTTC

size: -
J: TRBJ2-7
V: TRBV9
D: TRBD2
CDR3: CASSVGISGSEQYF
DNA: TGTGCCAGCAGCGTAGGAATTAGCGGGAGCGAGCAGTACTTC

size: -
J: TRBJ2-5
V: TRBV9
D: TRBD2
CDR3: CASSVDAGGETQYF
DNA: TGTGCCAGCAGCGTAGATGCGGGAGGGGAGACCCAGTACTTC

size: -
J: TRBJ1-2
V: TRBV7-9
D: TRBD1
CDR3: CASSSTGGELAGYTF
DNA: TGTGCCAGCAGCTCAACAGGGGGCGAACTCGCTGGCTACACCTTC

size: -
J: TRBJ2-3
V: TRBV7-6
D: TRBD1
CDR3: CASSLNRGPTDTQYF
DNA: TGTGCCAGCAGCTTAAACAGGGGACCCACAGATACGCAGTATTTT

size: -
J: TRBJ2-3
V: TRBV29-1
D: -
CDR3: CSVDNRVGADTQYF
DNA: TGCAGCGTTGACAACAGGGTAGGAGCAGATACGCAGTATTTT

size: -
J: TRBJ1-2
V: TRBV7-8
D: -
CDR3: CASSTHTSEVYGYTF
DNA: TGTGCCAGCAGCACCCACACCTCTGAGGTTTATGGCTACACCTTC

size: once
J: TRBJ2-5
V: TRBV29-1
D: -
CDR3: CSSRLQETQYF
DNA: TGCAGTTCACGACTCCAAGAGACCCAGTACTTC